These 4 T cell receptor beta chains share one sample of origin, sequenced in a study of T cell responses to AZD1222 COVID-19 vaccine. The data were produced by immunoSEQ multiplex PCR, yet TCRdb's version contains in-frame clones alone and is incomplete. The repertoire holds fewer than 120,000 clones, with around nine tenths as singletons. The material was peripheral blood, obtained on day 0 of AZD1222 vaccination. The receptors were gathered from an adult in good health.

V gene TRBV12-3 or TRBV12-4 combines with J gene TRBJ1-3, with no clear D. This CDR3 has 13 amino acids. The V gene lost 7 bases and the J gene lost 0 bases, with 7 bases spanning the gap. The CDR3 region is CASTPRSGNTIYF. The CDR3 nucleotides are TGTGCCAGCACGCCCCGCTCTGGAAACACCATATATTTT.

The CDR3 DNA reads TGTGCCAGCAGTTTGGGACAGGGGAGGGCTTTCTTT. Its translation is CASSLGQGRAFF. The V and J genes are TRBV28 and TRBJ1-1; TRBD1 aligns across 10 bases. CDR1 is MDHEN and CDR2 is SYDVKM in the germline V gene. J lost 11 bases, V lost 3 bases, and 3 bases had no gene match. The CDR3 extends over 12 amino acids.

The chain carries TRBV6-5 and TRBJ2-3, with D perhaps TRBD2 (6 bases). CDR1 is MNHEY and CDR2 is SVGAGI in the germline V gene. V was clipped by 0 bases and J by 7 bases, with 14 bases between them. This CDR3 is built from 15 residues. The CDR3 nucleotides are TGTGCCAGCAGTTACTCGGGGGACGGGGGTAATACGCAGTATTTT. Its translation: CASSYSGDGGNTQYF.

Concerning this clone itself: Other DNA sequences in the sample encode the same CDR3. This sequence joins TRBV28 and TRBJ1-4; 8 bases fit TRBD1. There are 14 residues in the CDR3. CDR1 is MDHEN and CDR2 is SYDVKM in the germline V gene. The V and J ends lost 2 bases and 8 bases, in that order; junction bases with no gene match: 4. The CDR3 DNA reads TGTGCCAGCAGTTTAAGAGACAGGGGAGAAAAACTGTTTTTT. It is translated as CASSLRDRGEKLFF.